These 5 T cell receptor beta chains originate from one sample sequenced in a study of cytomegalovirus exposure and HLA in healthy donors. The study ran its PCR with 60 Vbeta and 13 Jbeta primers. Data came from immunoSEQ multiplex PCR; TCRdb stores just in-frame clones and leaves some out. The top ten hold 7% to 10% of the sample, which has about 98,000 clones, more than 65% seen once. The sample consisted of PBMCs. These receptors were taken from a human donor in good health.

This chain connects TRBV5-1 to TRBJ2-7; D remains unclear. Between the trimmed V and J ends, which lost 3 bases and 2 bases, there was a span of 6 bases. Germline assignment: CDR1 SGHRS and CDR2 YFSETQ. This CDR3 is built from 12 residues. For the CDR3, the DNA is TGCGCCAGCAGCTCCCCAACCTACGAGCAGTACTTC. This encodes CASSSPTYEQYF.

The chain carries TRBV27 and TRBJ2-1; a possible D gene is TRBD1 (6 bases). With 3 bases removed from V and 4 bases from J, the gap between germline ends came to 19 bases. The germline gives CDR1 MNHEY, CDR2 SMNVEV (reference sequence). CDR3 length equals 17 residues. The CDR3 nucleotides read TGTGCCAGCAGTTTTACCACCGGGACATCCAGATACAATGAGCAGTTCTTC. Translation gives CASSFTTGTSRYNEQFF.

This clone was observed a few times. The chain carries TRBV2 and TRBJ1-5, with 9 bases that match TRBD1. Trimming took 2 bases from V and 0 from J; bases not matched to a gene: 8. Germline V CDR1 and CDR2: SNHLY, FYNNEI. CDR3 length: 18 residues. CDR3 coding DNA: TGTGCCAGCAGTGAAACGGACAGGGGCTCTTTTAGCAATCAGCCCCAGCATTTT. Amino acid sequence: CASSETDRGSFSNQPQHF.

The gene calls are TRBV13 and TRBJ1-5, with 12 positions matching TRBD1. The CDR3 is 19 amino acids. Looked up from germline, CDR1 is PRHDT and CDR2 is FYEKMQ (reference sequence). V was pared by 0 bases and J by 0 bases, with 6 bases of the junction left unmatched. CDR3 nucleotide sequence: TGTGCCAGCAGCTTAGGCCGGGGACAGGGGGCGTATAGCAATCAGCCCCAGCATTTT. This codes for CASSLGRGQGAYSNQPQHF.

V and J are TRBV6-5 and TRBJ2-1; 9 bases fit TRBD1. The J segment lost 6 bases and the V segment lost 1 base, leaving 7 bases of the junction unmatched. Looked up from germline, CDR1 is MNHEY and CDR2 is SVGAGI. This CDR3 contains 16 residues. The CDR3 DNA follows: TGTGCCAGCAGTTACTTAGGGACAGGGAAGGGCAATGAGCAGTTCTTC. Encoded protein: CASSYLGTGKGNEQFF.